This entry lists 5 T cell receptor delta chains sequenced from one sample in a study of γδ T cells in repeated Plasmodium falciparum infection. TCRdb re-called the multiplex PCR reads with CATT. The sample carries approximately 50,000 delta-chain clones, roughly 2% recorded once. Bulk repertoires came from Vgamma9/Vdelta2+ or Vdelta2-negative gammadelta T cells flow-sorted from PBMC. Sequencing was done on a sample of gamma-delta T cells from blood. These receptors originate from a pool of human donors (malaria-infected and uninfected, not separated).

This clone is deemed medium-sized. The sample holds other DNA sequences that translate to the same CDR3. The V call is TRDV2, the J call TRDJ1; 9 bases are a match to TRDD3. From germline, CDR1 is GEAIGNYY and CDR2 EKD. The CDR3 loop spans 15 amino acids. The trim removed 4 bases at V and 1 base at J, leaving 6 bases unmatched. The CDR3 loop reads CACETWGIGTDKLIF. As DNA, the CDR3 is TGTGCCTGTGAGACCTGGGGGATCGGCACCGATAAACTCATCTTT.

This clone came up a few times. The protein that TCRdb holds for this DNA derives from a much larger clone and differs from the translated DNA at residue 3, which likely indicates a read error; the protein shown here is translated from the DNA. This chain joins TRDV3 and TRDJ1, with TRDD3 matching 11 bases. As TCRdb names no J gene, one was assigned here on the basis of a DNA match to germline. Trimming took 4 bases from V and 3 from J; bases not matched to a gene: 28. Germline CDR1 reads TVYSNPD; CDR2 reads GDNSRS (reference sequence). The CDR3 contains 21 residues. The CDR3 nucleotides are TGTGCCTCTATAATTAACCCTCGATACATTGGGGGATACGCTGTAGCCGATAAACTCATCTTT. Amino acids: CASIINPRYIGGYAVADKLIF.

By share, this clone counts as medium-sized. This sample includes further DNA sequences coding for the same CDR3. The chain uses TRDV1 and TRDJ1; 11 nucleotides agree with TRDD3. This CDR3 spans 27 amino acids. The germline gives CDR1 TSWWSYY, CDR2 QGS. After removal of 5 bases from V and 5 bases from J, the junction contained 43 bases not matched to a gene. The CDR3 loop reads CALGRRFALIDLQYWGISFSPLDKLIF. The CDR3 nucleotides are TGTGCTCTTGGGCGACGCTTTGCCCTCATAGACTTGCAGTACTGGGGGATATCTTTTAGTCCCCTGGATAAACTCATCTTT.

On this clone: A single base is all that separates this from a far larger clone, so a read error is likely. The same CDR3 also results from other DNA sequences found in this sample. This chain connects TRDV1 to TRDJ1, with 10 bases fitting TRDD3. TCRdb lists no J gene, so it was determined here by aligning the DNA to germline. The CDR3 has 21 residues. Looked up from germline, CDR1 is TSWWSYY and CDR2 is QGS. The CDR3 nucleotides read TGTGCCCTTGGGGAACTAGTCCCCTACTGGGGGATCCCGGTTGGCGCCGATAAACTCATCTTT. It is translated as CALGELVPYWGIPVGADKLIF.

This clone was counted only a few times. The amino acid sequence in TCRdb belongs to a much larger clone and departs from this DNA's translation at residue 11, likely a sequencing read error; the sequence shown is translated from the DNA. The chain combines TRDV1 with TRDJ1; D not certain. Because TCRdb records no J gene, it was assigned here through a match of the DNA to germline. Germline V gene data show CDR1 as TSWWSYY and CDR2 as QGS. CDR3 length: 21 residues. The CDR3 nucleotides are TGTGCTCTTGTGGAACTCCCAGGGGTCCAAGAGATGATCTTCATACCCGATAAACTCATCTTT. Its protein product is CALVELPGVQEMIFIPDKLIF.